The 22 T cell receptor beta chains below come from one sample, sequenced in a study of T-cell reconstitution after alpha-beta-depleted transplantation in children. This sample's TCRbeta library carried unique molecular identifier barcodes. Via MiXCR, TCRdb re-called the PCR reads, giving one row per CDR3 protein. The data hold hundreds of thousands of distinct CDR3 sequences, with around 13% observed a single time. Source: PBMCs, taken before TCRalphabeta/CD19-depleted stem cell transplant. These receptors originate from a girl aged 2-10 years with congenital amegakaryocytic thrombocytopenia, due to receive a stem cell transplant.

This clonotype has a handful of counts. The genes are TRBV28 and TRBJ2-1; 8 bases are a match to TRBD2. The CDR3 sequence is 15 residues long. Germline-derived CDR1 and CDR2 are MDHEN and SYDVKM. V trimming: 3 bases; J trimming: 4 bases; junction bases outside the gene matches: 5. CDR3 coding DNA: TGTGCCAGCAGTTTGACGACTAGCGTGTACAATGAGCAGTTCTTC. Its translation: CASSLTTSVYNEQFF.

This clonotype was recorded a few times. V and J are TRBV19 and TRBJ2-1; D possibly uses TRBD1 or TRBD2 (5 bases each). CDR1 and CDR2 (germline): LNHDA, SQIVND (reference sequence). The CDR3 covers 17 residues. Trimming shortened V by 3 bases and J by 3 bases, and 18 bases separated the two germline ends. This CDR3 is CASSMDSEGISYNEQFF. CDR3 nucleotides: TGTGCCAGTAGTATGGATTCTGAGGGGATTAGCTACAATGAGCAGTTCTTC.

This clonotype appeared many times. The chain uses TRBV20-1 and TRBJ2-1; 8 bases line up with TRBD2. The CDR3 is 10 amino acids. Germline V lookup: CDR1 DFQATT, CDR2 SNEGSKA (reference sequence). Trimming removed 6 bases from V and 13 bases from J; junction bases left unmatched: 5. The CDR3 bases are TGCAGTGCCGACGGGAGGGGACAGTTCTTC. It yields the protein CSADGRGQFF.

This clonotype was observed at least ten times. The chain combines TRBV29-1 with TRBJ2-3; TRBD2 is a possible D gene (6 bases). From germline, CDR1 is SQVTM and CDR2 ANQGSEA. CDR3 length: 10 residues. CDR3 residues: CIVGGDTQYF. For the CDR3, the DNA is TGCATCGTGGGGGGAGATACGCAGTATTTT.

The chain has TRBV5-1 and TRBJ2-6; D is unresolved. V was trimmed by 1 base and J by 0 bases, leaving 5 bases between them. Germline V gene sequence: CDR1 SGHRS, CDR2 YFSETQ. The CDR3 length is 15 residues. The CDR3 nucleotides are TGCGCCAGCAGCTTGTTTGGCTCTGGGGCCAACGTCCTGACTTTC. It translates to CASSLFGSGANVLTF.

The rearrangement joins TRBV5-1 to TRBJ2-7; D uncertain. The CDR3 runs 11 residues. Germline V gene sequence: CDR1 SGHRS, CDR2 YFSETQ. V lost 5 bases, J lost 5 bases, and 8 bases lay in between. Written as DNA, the CDR3 is TGCGCCAGCAGACAAGAGGACGAGCAGTACTTC. Its translation is CASRQEDEQYF.

Many counts were recorded for this clonotype. This chain joins TRBV7-8 and TRBJ2-3, with 11 bases matching TRBD2. The J segment lost 6 bases and the V segment lost 5 bases, leaving 10 bases of the junction unmatched. CDR3 size: 16 residues. Germline CDR1 reads SGHVS; CDR2 reads FQNEAQ. The CDR3 here is CASSISRLAGRDTQYF. In DNA form, the CDR3 reads TGTGCCAGCAGCATCTCCCGACTAGCGGGAAGGGATACGCAGTATTTT.

V and J are TRBV20-1 and TRBJ2-7, with D uncertain. V lost 3 bases and J lost 0, with 9 bases in between. Germline assignment: CDR1 DFQATT and CDR2 SNEGSKA (reference sequence). This CDR3 is built from 13 residues. Here the CDR3 DNA reads TGCAGTGCTAGCGGCAGGTACTCCTACGAGCAGTACTTC. Translation gives CSASGRYSYEQYF.

This clonotype was picked up many times. The chain is built from TRBV20-1 and TRBJ2-3; TRBD2 matches 10 bases. The ends lost 1 base at V and 1 base at J; junction bases unmatched: 5. The CDR3 is 16 amino acids. CDR1 and CDR2 (germline): DFQATT, SNEGSKA (reference sequence). CDR3 sequence (DNA): TGCAGTGCTAGAGGCCCCGGGACTAGCGGCACAGATACGCAGTATTTT. Amino acid sequence: CSARGPGTSGTDTQYF.

This clonotype was counted only a few times. The CDR3 sequence: CASGQGTGELFF. The CDR3 bases are TGTGCCAGCGGACAGGGAACCGGGGAGCTGTTTTTT. This chain links TRBV7-8 with TRBJ2-2, with 8 bases matching TRBD1. The CDR3 has 12 amino acids. Trimming cost V 8 bases and J 5 bases; bases outside gene matches: 1. CDR1 and CDR2 (germline): SGHVS, FQNEAQ.

Regarding this clonotype: One base away lies a much larger clone, so this may be a sequencing read error. The chain combines TRBV29-1 with TRBJ2-5; D gene uncertain. Germline V gene sequence: CDR1 SQVTM, CDR2 ANQGSEA. This CDR3 has 11 residues. Trimming pared 0 bases from V and 4 bases from J, leaving 3 bases between. The CDR3 region has the DNA TGCAGCGTTGAAGATGGAGAGACCCAGTACTTC. Encoded protein: CSVEDGETQYF.

This clonotype was recorded a few times. The rearrangement uses TRBV15 and TRBJ2-3; 13 bases map to TRBD2. The CDR3 sequence is 15 residues long. Germline V lookup: CDR1 LNHNV, CDR2 YYDKDF (reference sequence). The junction had 5 bases not matched to a gene; V was cut back by 1 base and J by 10 bases. CDR3 residues: CATSRAGLAGVSQYF. CDR3 bases: TGTGCCACCAGCAGAGCCGGACTAGCGGGAGTGTCGCAGTATTTT.

At least ten counts were recorded for this clonotype. The chain links TRBV29-1 to TRBJ2-7, with 7 bases aligning to TRBD1. From germline, CDR1 is SQVTM and CDR2 ANQGSEA. V gave up 1 base and J gave up 2 bases; unmatched junction bases: 8. The CDR3 length is 15 residues. CDR3 nucleotides: TGCAGCGTTGAAGTACCAGGACAGGCACCCTACGAGCAGTACTTC. Translated, it gives CSVEVPGQAPYEQYF.

This clonotype was found many times. The genes are TRBV9 and TRBJ2-1; D possibly corresponds to TRBD2 (5 bases). The germline V gene has CDR1 SGDLS and CDR2 YYNGEE. Deletions cut 4 bases from V and 3 bases from J, with 11 bases between. This CDR3 comprises 14 residues. CDR3 sequence: CASSPQTIYNEQFF. CDR3 sequence (DNA): TGTGCCAGCAGCCCCCAGACTATCTACAATGAGCAGTTCTTC.

This chain links TRBV10-3 with TRBJ2-7, with D unresolved. Germline loops: CDR1 ENHRY, CDR2 SYGVKD. This CDR3 is 13 amino acids long. The V end was cut by 8 bases, the J end by 7 bases, with 18 bases between. The chain's CDR3 is CAIGFSITAEQYF. CDR3 nucleotide sequence: TGTGCCATCGGTTTCTCCATCACAGCGGAGCAGTACTTC.

This clonotype turned up a few times. J is TRBJ2-1 and V is TRBV10-3; possibly TRBD1 for D (5 bases). Germline CDR1 is ENHRY and CDR2 is SYGVKD. V was trimmed by 10 bases and J by 1 base, leaving 8 bases between them. The CDR3 length is 12 residues. DNA for the CDR3: TGTGCCACCCAGGGTTCCTACAATGAGCAGTTCTTC. It yields the protein CATQGSYNEQFF.

In this sample, this clonotype turned up many times. This sequence joins TRBV7-9 and TRBJ2-3; TRBD2 agrees at 11 bases. The germline CDR1 and CDR2 sequences are SEHNR and FQNEAQ (reference sequence). The CDR3 length is 16 residues. V dropped 5 bases and J dropped 7; count of bases not matched to a gene: 11. DNA of the CDR3: TGTGCCAGCAGCACCCTAGCGGGGGGAGAGGGAAATACGCAGTATTTT. Translated, it gives CASSTLAGGEGNTQYF.

This clonotype occurred a few times. V is TRBV29-1 and J is TRBJ1-3; tentative D call: TRBD1 (6 bases). V lost 0 bases and J 0 bases, leaving 21 bases between the germline ends. The CDR3 extends over 19 amino acids. Germline assignment: CDR1 SQVTM and CDR2 ANQGSEA. The chain's CDR3 is CSVEDPLAFAQGSGNTIYF. The CDR3 DNA follows: TGCAGCGTTGAAGATCCTTTGGCCTTCGCACAGGGCTCTGGAAACACCATATATTTT.

The rearrangement links TRBV5-5 to TRBJ2-7; either TRBD1 or TRBD2 may fit D (6 bases each). CDR3 size: 16 residues. V gave up 4 bases and J gave up 5 bases, with 22 bases separating them. From germline, CDR1 is SGHKS and CDR2 YYEKEE (reference sequence). The CDR3 is CASSARRDTTSHEQYF. CDR3 in DNA: TGTGCCAGCAGCGCCCGGAGGGACACCACTTCCCACGAGCAGTACTTC.

The sample holds a few counts of this clonotype. The chain uses TRBV5-1 and TRBJ2-3, with D tentatively TRBD1 or TRBD2 (5 bases each). This CDR3 is 15 amino acids long. V was trimmed by 3 bases and J by 9 bases, leaving 20 bases between them. The V gene's germline CDR1 is SGHRS and CDR2 YFSETQ. CDR3 sequence: CASSWGSGAQDTQYF. The CDR3 DNA follows: TGCGCCAGCAGCTGGGGGTCCGGGGCACAGGACACGCAGTATTTT.

This chain connects TRBV20-1 to TRBJ1-1; D not resolved. V lost 2 bases and J lost 0, with 13 bases in between. In germline, CDR1 is DFQATT, CDR2 SNEGSKA (reference sequence). The CDR3 is 15 amino acids. In nucleotides, the CDR3 is TGCAGTGCTAGAATCGTTAAGAGGATGAACACTGAAGCTTTCTTT. The encoded protein is CSARIVKRMNTEAFF.

Many counts were recorded for this clonotype. The chain links TRBV12-3 or TRBV12-4 to TRBJ1-6, with D unresolved. The CDR3 is made up of 16 amino acids. Trimming removed 6 bases from V and 0 bases from J, with 12 bases in between. DNA for the CDR3: TGTGCCAGCAGCCTAGGATCGAACTCCTATAATTCACCCCTCCACTTT. It encodes CASSLGSNSYNSPLHF.